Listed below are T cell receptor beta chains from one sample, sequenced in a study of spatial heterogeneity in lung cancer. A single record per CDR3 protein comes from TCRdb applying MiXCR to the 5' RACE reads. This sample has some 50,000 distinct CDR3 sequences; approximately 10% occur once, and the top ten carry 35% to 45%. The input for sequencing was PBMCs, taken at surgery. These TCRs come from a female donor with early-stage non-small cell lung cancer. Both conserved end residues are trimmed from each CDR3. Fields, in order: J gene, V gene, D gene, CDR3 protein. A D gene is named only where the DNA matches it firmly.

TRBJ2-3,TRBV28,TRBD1,ASSYGTGGATQY
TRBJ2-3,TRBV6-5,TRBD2,ASRPGTSGGVGDTQY
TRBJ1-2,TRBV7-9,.,ASSPVWADNGYT
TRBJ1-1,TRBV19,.,ASTAGHTEAF
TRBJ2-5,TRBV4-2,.,ASSQDWRLPETQY
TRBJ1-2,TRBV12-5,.,ASGLWRSGYYGYT
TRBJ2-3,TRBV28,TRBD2,ASTLDGTSGADTQY
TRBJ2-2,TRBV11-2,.,ASSLVRGEGTGELF
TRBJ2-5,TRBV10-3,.,AISAEGGETQY
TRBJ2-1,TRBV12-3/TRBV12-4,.,ASSLSVSLNEQF
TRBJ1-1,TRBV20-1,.,SARDFGGPSPEAF
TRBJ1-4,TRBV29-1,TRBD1,SVLGGQRATNEKLF